Ten or more counts support the clone carrying this T cell receptor beta chain. This CDR3 comprises 12 residues. Looked up from germline, CDR1 is SQVTM and CDR2 is ANQGSEA. The V and J ends lost 4 bases and 5 bases respectively, with 11 bases between them. Using its own MiXCR run on the RACE reads, TCRdb lists one record per CDR3 protein. The sample includes 60,000 to 75,000 distinct CDR3 sequences, approximately 7% seen only once; the top ten take 1.6%. The entry originates in a study of human T cells and chemical hapten exposure. For the study at large: The study sensitized with 2% DPC on a 2 cm by 2 cm patch of upper inner arm skin. How much TCR each sample yielded varied, mostly because pooled library volumes differed slightly.

Documented time point: pre-sensitization, week 0. Stated treatment: therapeutic diphenylcyclopropenone sensitization with weekly scalp DPC. The chain recombines TRBV29-1 with TRBJ1-1, with D possibly TRBD1 on 6 matching bases. Source: whole blood, taken in connection with sensitization to the hapten diphenylcyclopropenone (DPC). This clonotype was sampled from a woman aged 25 to 39 with alopecia areata. Some clones in this sample may be carry-over from other donors' samples. CDR3 coding DNA: TGCAGCGTTGTGAGGCAGGGGACTGAAGCTTTCTTT. It codes for CSVVRQGTEAFF.